One sample yielded the 20 T cell receptor beta chains listed below, sequenced in a study of tissue T cells after allogeneic stem cell transplantation. Clones were sequenced by immunoSEQ multiplex PCR, and TCRdb holds only the in-frame ones, with some missing. The sample carries some 45,000 clones, over 85% recorded once. Material: blood, obtained before transplantation. These receptors all stem from a woman aged 35-75 years who later had graft-versus-host disease after an allogeneic stem cell transplant.

The rearrangement uses TRBV5-5 and TRBJ2-5; no clear D. Germline values: CDR1 SGHKS, CDR2 YYEKEE (reference sequence). V shed 1 base and J shed 4 bases, with 11 bases lying between them. This CDR3 contains 14 residues. CDR3 nucleotides: TGTGCCAGCAGCTTGATAGGGATCGGAGAGACCCAGTACTTC. It codes for CASSLIGIGETQYF.

V and J are TRBV19 and TRBJ2-7; 8 bases map to TRBD1. The CDR3 loop spans 15 amino acids. Per germline, CDR1 LNHDA and CDR2 SQIVND (reference sequence). V shed 5 bases and J 4 bases; nucleotides not matched to a gene: 10. Written as DNA, the CDR3 is TGTGCCAGTAGTCTCAACTACGGGACAGGATACGAGCAGTACTTC. It yields the protein CASSLNYGTGYEQYF.

V gene TRBV2 combines with J gene TRBJ2-5; 8 bases map to TRBD2. Per the germline V gene, CDR1 is SNHLY and CDR2 is FYNNEI. This CDR3 comprises 18 residues. V was pared by 1 base and J by 0 bases, with 10 bases of the junction left unmatched. The CDR3 DNA reads as TGTGCCAGCAGTGAAGATCCGAGGGCAGCGGGGGACCAAGAGACCCAGTACTTC. This encodes CASSEDPRAAGDQETQYF. Drawing the rest from reference TRBV2 and TRBJ2-5, the complete variable domain is EPEVTQTPSHQVTQMGQEVILRCVPISNHLYFYWYRQILGQKVEFLVSFYNNEISEKSEIFDDQFSVERPDGSNFTLKIRSTKLEDSAMYFCASSEDPRAAGDQETQYFGPGTRLLVL.

This clone was detected only once. The chain joins TRBV28 to TRBJ2-1; the match to TRBD2 covers 9 bases. This CDR3 spans 14 amino acids. CDR1 and CDR2 from the germline V gene are MDHEN and SYDVKM. With V trimmed by 5 bases and J by 7 bases, 6 bases remained unmatched. The CDR3 DNA is TGTGCCAGCAGTATCATAGCGGGAGCAAATGAGCAGTTCTTC. Its protein is CASSIIAGANEQFF.

Only one count was recorded for this clone. This chain joins TRBV2 and TRBJ1-5, with 7 bases lining up with TRBD1. Germline V gene data show CDR1 as SNHLY and CDR2 as FYNNEI. J was trimmed by 2 bases and V by 2 bases; bases with no gene match: 6. The CDR3 is 16 residues long. The CDR3, as DNA: TGTGCCAGCAGTGAAACTTACAGGGGCGGCAATCAGCCCCAGCATTTT. Translated, it gives CASSETYRGGNQPQHF.

This chain uses TRBV11-2 with TRBJ2-7; D unresolved. Germline V gene lookup returns CDR1 SGHAT and CDR2 FQNNGV. This CDR3 spans 12 amino acids. The V end lost 2 bases, the J end lost 1 base, and 3 bases lay between the germline ends. The CDR3 region has the DNA TGTGCCAGCAGCTTAACTTCCTACGAGCAGTACTTC. Translated, it gives CASSLTSYEQYF.

The chain uses TRBV9 and TRBJ1-1, with 7 bases identical to TRBD1. The CDR3 has 16 amino acids. Trimming removed 4 bases from V and 0 bases from J; junction bases left unmatched: 9. Germline CDR1 and CDR2: SGDLS and YYNGEE. The CDR3 DNA follows: TGTGCCAGCAGCCCCCCCGAACAGGGGATGAACACTGAAGCTTTCTTT. It specifies CASSPPEQGMNTEAFF.

The chain joins TRBV3-1 (or the pseudogene TRBV3-2) to TRBJ1-5, with D unresolved. V lost 0 bases and J lost 4, with 10 bases in between. CDR1 is LGHDT, CDR2 YNNKEL, per germline (reference sequence). This CDR3 contains 15 residues. DNA for the CDR3: TGTGCCAGCAGCCAAGAGCCCGAGTCGAATCAGCCCCAGCATTTT. Translated: CASSQEPESNQPQHF.

The chain combines TRBV25-1 with TRBJ2-1; TRBD1 agrees at 10 bases. With 4 bases clipped from V and 7 bases from J, the junction kept 13 bases outside the gene matches. Germline CDR1 is MGHDK and CDR2 is SYGVNS. This CDR3 has 17 amino acids. In nucleotides, the CDR3 is TGTGCCAGCAGTGGAGTTTATGGGACAGGGGACGAAAATGAGCAGTTCTTC. It is translated as CASSGVYGTGDENEQFF. Full variable domain (remainder filled in from reference TRBV25-1 and TRBJ2-1): EADIYQTPRYLVIGTGKKITLECSQTMGHDKMYWYQQDPGMELHLIHYSYGVNSTEKGDLSSESTVSRIRTEHFPLTLESARPSHTSQYLCASSGVYGTGDENEQFFGPGTRLTVL.

The chain combines TRBV9 with TRBJ2-7, with D tentatively TRBD1 (5 bases). V was pared by 0 bases and J by 2 bases, with 12 bases between. The V gene's germline CDR1 is SGDLS and CDR2 YYNGEE. This CDR3 spans 15 amino acids. The CDR3: CASSVGIGETYEQYF. Here the CDR3 DNA reads TGTGCCAGCAGCGTAGGTATAGGGGAAACCTACGAGCAGTACTTC.

The genes are TRBV19 and TRBJ2-1; tentatively, D is TRBD1 (7 bases). Germline values: CDR1 LNHDA, CDR2 SQIVND (reference sequence). This CDR3 region has 15 residues. The V and J ends lost 3 bases and 6 bases respectively, with 15 bases between them. The CDR3 DNA reads as TGTGCCAGTAGTATTACAGGGGACTCGGCCAATGAGCAGTTCTTC. It yields the protein CASSITGDSANEQFF.

The rearrangement joins TRBV7-2 to TRBJ1-2; D is unresolved. The CDR3 is made up of 14 amino acids. Germline values: CDR1 SGHTA, CDR2 FQGNSA. V lost 5 bases, J lost 4 bases, and 14 bases lay in between. CDR3 residues: CASSPRGQTYGYTF. CDR3 sequence (DNA): TGTGCCAGCAGCCCACGTGGGCAGACCTATGGCTACACCTTC.

The chain combines TRBV30 with TRBJ1-2, with 9 bases fitting TRBD1. This CDR3 has 14 residues. In germline, CDR1 is GTSNPN, CDR2 SVGIG (reference sequence). V shed 1 base and J 4 bases; nucleotides not matched to a gene: 4. Here the CDR3 DNA reads TGTGCCTGGAGTGCCGGGACAGGGCCCTATGGCTACACCTTC. This codes for CAWSAGTGPYGYTF. The complete variable domain, with remaining parts taken from reference TRBV30 and TRBJ1-2, reads SQTIHQWPATLVQPVGSPLSLECTVEGTSNPNLYWYRQAAGRGLQLLFYSVGIGQISSEVPQNLSASRPQDRQFILSSKKLLLSDSGFYLCAWSAGTGPYGYTFGSGTRLTVV.

This sequence joins TRBV18 and TRBJ1-2, with D tentatively TRBD1 (6 bases). Germline V gene sequence: CDR1 KGHSH, CDR2 LQKENI. The CDR3 loop spans 15 amino acids. V was trimmed by 3 bases and J by 8 bases, leaving 19 bases between them. CDR3 amino acids: CASSPPTPGAGGYTF. CDR3 in DNA: TGTGCCAGCTCACCCCCCACGCCGGGGGCTGGAGGCTACACCTTC.

This chain links TRBV28 with TRBJ2-6; D is unresolved. The CDR3 has 16 residues. With 5 bases removed from V and 2 bases from J, the gap between germline ends came to 13 bases. Germline V gives CDR1 MDHEN, CDR2 SYDVKM. The CDR3 here is CASSHGLKAGANVLTF. The CDR3 DNA reads TGTGCCAGCAGTCACGGTCTTAAGGCTGGGGCCAACGTCCTGACTTTC.

The gene calls are TRBV5-6 and TRBJ2-2; D call uncertain. Deletions cut 1 base from V and 1 base from J, with 8 bases between. Germline lookup yields CDR1 SGHDT and CDR2 YYEEEE. The CDR3 spans 15 residues. The CDR3 protein is CASSLLRRNTGELFF. The CDR3 region has the DNA TGTGCCAGCAGCTTGCTTCGACGGAACACCGGGGAGCTGTTTTTT.

The count of this clone is one. The chain combines TRBV15 with TRBJ2-2; D possibly corresponds to TRBD1 (5 bases). The CDR3 has 16 residues. Germline values: CDR1 LNHNV, CDR2 YYDKDF (reference sequence). V was clipped by 5 bases and J by 4 bases, with 17 bases between them. The CDR3 coding sequence is TGTGCCACCAGCGCCAAGCAGGGATTGCGCACCGGGGAGCTGTTTTTT. Residues: CATSAKQGLRTGELFF.

V usage is TRBV5-1 and J usage is TRBJ2-1; TRBD2 agrees at 7 bases. The CDR3 is 15 residues long. Looked up from germline, CDR1 is SGHRS and CDR2 is YFSETQ. Losses at the gene ends were 1 base for V and 7 bases for J; bases not matched to a gene: 8. The CDR3 DNA sequence: TGCGCCAGCAGCTTGACTTCGGGACTACCAAATGAGCAGTTCTTC. Translation: CASSLTSGLPNEQFF.

The rearrangement joins TRBV5-6 to TRBJ1-6; D may be TRBD1 (6 bases). Trimming stripped 1 base from V and 3 bases from J, with 11 bases between. The length of the CDR3 is 16 residues. CDR1 and CDR2 (germline): SGHDT, YYEEEE. The chain's CDR3 is CASSLTGAVYNSPLHF. The DNA for the CDR3 is TGTGCCAGCAGCTTGACGGGGGCGGTCTATAATTCACCCCTCCACTTT.

The chain carries TRBV4-3 and TRBJ2-7; TRBD2 is a possible D gene (5 bases). Per germline, CDR1 LGHNA and CDR2 YSLEER. The length of the CDR3 is 15 residues. V was shortened by 4 bases and J by 0 bases, with 13 bases between the two germline ends. The CDR3 loop is CASSPSVSGSYEQYF. Here the CDR3 DNA reads TGCGCCAGCAGCCCTTCCGTCAGCGGCTCCTACGAGCAGTACTTC.